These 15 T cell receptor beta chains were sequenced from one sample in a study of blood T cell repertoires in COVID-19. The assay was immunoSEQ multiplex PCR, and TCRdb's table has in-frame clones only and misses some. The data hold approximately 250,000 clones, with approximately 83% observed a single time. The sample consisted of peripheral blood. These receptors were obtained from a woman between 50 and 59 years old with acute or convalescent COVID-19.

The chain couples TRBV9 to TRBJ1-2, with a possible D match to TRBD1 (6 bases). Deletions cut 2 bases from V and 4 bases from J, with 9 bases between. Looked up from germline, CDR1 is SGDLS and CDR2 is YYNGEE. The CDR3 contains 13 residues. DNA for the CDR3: TGTGCCAGCAGCGTGGACAGCTCCTATGGCTACACCTTC. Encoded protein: CASSVDSSYGYTF.

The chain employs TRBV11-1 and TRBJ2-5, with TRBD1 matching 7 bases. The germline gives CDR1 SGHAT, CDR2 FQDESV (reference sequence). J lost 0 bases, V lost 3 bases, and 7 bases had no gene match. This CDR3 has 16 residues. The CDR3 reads CASSFGTARYQETQYF. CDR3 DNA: TGTGCCAGCAGCTTTGGGACAGCAAGGTACCAAGAGACCCAGTACTTC.

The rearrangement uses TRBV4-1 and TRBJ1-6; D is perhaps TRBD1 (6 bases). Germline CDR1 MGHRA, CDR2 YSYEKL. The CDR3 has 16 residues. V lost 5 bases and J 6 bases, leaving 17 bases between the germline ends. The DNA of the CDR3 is TGCGCCAGCAGCAATCCCGGACAGCCACTTAATTCACCCCTCCACTTT. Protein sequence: CASSNPGQPLNSPLHF.

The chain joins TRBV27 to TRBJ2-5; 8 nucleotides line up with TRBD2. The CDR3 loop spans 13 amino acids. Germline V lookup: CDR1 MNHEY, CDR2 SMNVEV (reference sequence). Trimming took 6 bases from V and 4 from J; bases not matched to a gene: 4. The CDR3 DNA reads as TGTGCCAGCAGCGCGAGCGGGAGAGAGACCCAGTACTTC. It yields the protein CASSASGRETQYF.

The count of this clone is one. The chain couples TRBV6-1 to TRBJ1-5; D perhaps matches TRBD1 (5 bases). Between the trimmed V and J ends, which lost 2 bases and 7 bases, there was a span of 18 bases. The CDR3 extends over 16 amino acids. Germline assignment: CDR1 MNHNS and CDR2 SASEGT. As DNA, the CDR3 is TGTGCCAGCAGTGAAATTCCCCCCCCAGGGAACCAGCCCCAGCATTTT. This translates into CASSEIPPPGNQPQHF.

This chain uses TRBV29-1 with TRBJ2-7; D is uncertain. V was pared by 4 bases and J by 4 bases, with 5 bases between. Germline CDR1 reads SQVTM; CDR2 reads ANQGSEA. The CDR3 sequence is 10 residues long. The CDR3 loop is CSVGSYEQYF. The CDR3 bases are TGCAGCGTTGGGAGTTACGAGCAGTACTTC.

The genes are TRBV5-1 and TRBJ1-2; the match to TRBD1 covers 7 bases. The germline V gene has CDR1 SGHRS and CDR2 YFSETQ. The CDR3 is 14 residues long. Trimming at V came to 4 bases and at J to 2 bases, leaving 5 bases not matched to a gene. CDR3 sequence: CASSGTVSNYGYTF. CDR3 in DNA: TGCGCCAGCAGCGGGACAGTTTCAAACTATGGCTACACCTTC.

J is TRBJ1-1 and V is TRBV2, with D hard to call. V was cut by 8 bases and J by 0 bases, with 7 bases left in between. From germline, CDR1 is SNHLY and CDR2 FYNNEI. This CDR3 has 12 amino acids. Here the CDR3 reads CASRRVNTEAFF. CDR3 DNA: TGTGCCAGCCGGCGGGTGAACACTGAAGCTTTCTTT.

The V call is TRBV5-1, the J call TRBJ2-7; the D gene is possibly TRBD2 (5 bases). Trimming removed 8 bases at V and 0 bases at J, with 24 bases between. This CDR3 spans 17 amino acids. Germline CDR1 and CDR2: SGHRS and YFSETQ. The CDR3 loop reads CASRPTSMDWHSYEQYF. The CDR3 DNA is TGCGCCAGTAGACCGACCTCGATGGACTGGCACTCCTACGAGCAGTACTTC.

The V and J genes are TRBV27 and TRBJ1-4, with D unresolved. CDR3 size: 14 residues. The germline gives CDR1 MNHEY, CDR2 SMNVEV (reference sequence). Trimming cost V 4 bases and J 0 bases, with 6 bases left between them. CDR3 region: CASSSGSTNEKLFF. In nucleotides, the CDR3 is TGTGCCAGCAGTTCAGGATCAACTAATGAAAAACTGTTTTTT.

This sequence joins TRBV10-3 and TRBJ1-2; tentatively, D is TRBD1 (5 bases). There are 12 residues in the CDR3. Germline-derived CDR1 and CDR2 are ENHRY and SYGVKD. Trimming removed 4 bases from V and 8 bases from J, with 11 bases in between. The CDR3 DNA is TGTGCCATCAGTGCTTCTGGGGGGGGCTACACCTTC. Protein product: CAISASGGGYTF.

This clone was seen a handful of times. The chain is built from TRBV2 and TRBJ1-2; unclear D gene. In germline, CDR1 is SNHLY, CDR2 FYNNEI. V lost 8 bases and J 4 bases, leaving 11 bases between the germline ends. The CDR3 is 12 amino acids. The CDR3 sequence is CASGREVYGYTF. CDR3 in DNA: TGTGCCAGCGGGCGGGAAGTCTATGGCTACACCTTC.

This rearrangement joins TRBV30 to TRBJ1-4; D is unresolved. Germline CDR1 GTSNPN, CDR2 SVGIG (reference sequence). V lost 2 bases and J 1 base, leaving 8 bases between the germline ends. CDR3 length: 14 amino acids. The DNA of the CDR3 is TGTGCCTGGAGTACCCGTAGAACTAATGAAAAACTGTTTTTT. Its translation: CAWSTRRTNEKLFF. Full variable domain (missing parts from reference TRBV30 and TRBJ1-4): SQTIHQWPATLVQPVGSPLSLECTVEGTSNPNLYWYRQAAGRGLQLLFYSVGIGQISSEVPQNLSASRPQDRQFILSSKKLLLSDSGFYLCAWSTRRTNEKLFFGSGTQLSVL.

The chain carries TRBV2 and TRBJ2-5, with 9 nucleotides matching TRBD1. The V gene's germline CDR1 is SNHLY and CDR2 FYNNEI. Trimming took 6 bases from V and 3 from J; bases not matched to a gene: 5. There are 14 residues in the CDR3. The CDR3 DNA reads TGTGCCAGCAGCCCAACAGGGGGCGAAGAGACCCAGTACTTC. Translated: CASSPTGGEETQYF.

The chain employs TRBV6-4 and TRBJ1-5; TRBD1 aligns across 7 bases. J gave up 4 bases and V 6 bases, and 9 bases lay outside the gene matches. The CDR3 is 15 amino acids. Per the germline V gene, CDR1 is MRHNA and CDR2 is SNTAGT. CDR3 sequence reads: CASRVSRDRNQPQHF. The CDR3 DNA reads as TGTGCCAGCAGGGTATCCCGGGACAGAAATCAGCCCCAGCATTTT.